This TCR beta chain came from a study of T cell repertoires in cytomegalovirus infection (dated by TCRdb to about 2019). For context, the study as a whole: The HLA type of each donor mattered for the analysis, because public TCR beta signatures pointed to carriage of CMV infection along with the matching HLA type.

Sequenced on an Illumina HiSeq 1500. In-frame beta chains were kept once TCRdb had trimmed the public reads at Q25 with fastp and called clones with MiXCR. Rows merge per CDR3 protein into single entries with the most common DNA and genes. The sample table holds around 130,000 distinct CDR3 sequences, of which roughly 9% were seen once. Around a tenth of the sample goes to the ten largest clones. What the study reported, not specific to this receptor: In both this cohort and an independent cohort of several hundred donors, the cumulative frequency of public TCR beta family members distinguished carriers of CMV infection plus the relevant HLA type. In the ex vivo response, HLA-C-restricted CMV-specific TCR beta clonotypes were dominant, and in two of eight donors the single most frequent clonotype came from this HLA-C-restricted group.

The sample holds many counts of this clonotype. What antigen it recognizes has not been identified. Base qualities are not recorded, but no much larger clone differs from it by a single base. The CDR3 spans 13 residues, from the cysteine through the phenylalanine. Just the 39-base CDR3 DNA is kept, in frame starting at base 1. The germline ends are 10 bases apart after V is trimmed by 2 bases and J by 6 bases. The sequenced sample consisted of PBMCs. The chain was built from TRBV12-3 or TRBV12-4 and TRBJ1-1; the D gene is not confidently resolved. This sequence was found in a human donor in good health (CMV status not recorded). Some clones in this sample may be carry-over from other donors' samples. The nucleotide sequence is TGTGCCAGCAGTTTAATTTCGGCATCTGAAGCTTTCTTT. Its protein product is CASSLISASEAFF.